This T cell receptor (beta chain) is from a study of blood T cell repertoires in COVID-19. Across the study: The cDNA or gDNA used as material had been derived from T cells, B-cell-depleted T cells, or PBMCs.

Trimming took off 5 bases at V and 0 bases at J, with 7 bases between the two ends. The CDR3 is 14 residues long. Per germline, CDR1 SEHNR and CDR2 FQNEAQ (reference sequence). In the source study's methods: Estimates of nucleated cell counts were drawn from the amplification of reference gene primers. The repertoire was sequenced with immunoSEQ multiplex PCR; TCRdb's copy has only in-frame clones and lacks some. That table furnishes V, J and clone size, whereas the DNA furnished D and trimming. The sample contains fewer than 300,000 clones, 70% to 90% of which appear only once. In this sample, this clone turned up once.

The TCR originated in a woman aged 40 to 49 with acute COVID-19. The chain has TRBV7-9 and TRBJ1-4; D ambiguous. The sequenced sample was PBMCs or T cells enriched from blood (not recorded which). The CDR3: CASSAPPTNEKLFF. The CDR3 coding sequence is TGTGCCAGCAGCGCGCCTCCAACTAATGAAAAACTGTTTTTT.